Sequencing of this T cell receptor (beta chain) was carried out in a study of T cell responses to AZD1222 COVID-19 vaccine. There are 19 residues in the CDR3. In germline, CDR1 is ENHRY, CDR2 SYGVKD. J was trimmed by 2 bases and V by 4 bases; bases with no gene match: 12. Study-wide points: There were mostly white British donors and more females than males, and clonal diversity was possibly underestimated.

The assay was immunoSEQ multiplex PCR, and TCRdb's table has in-frame clones only and misses some. The profile shows around 100,000 clones, 85% to 90% of them singletons. This clone was observed a handful of times. Its cognate antigen is unknown. The receptor was isolated from an adult in good health. The V call is TRBV10-3, the J call TRBJ2-2, with 11 bases lining up with TRBD2. This sample comprised peripheral blood, obtained on day 0 of AZD1222 vaccination. The CDR3 DNA sequence: TGTGCCATCAGTGCTCGTTCGGCTAGCGGGAGGAGTAACACCGGGGAGCTGTTTTTT. It translates to CAISARSASGRSNTGELFF.